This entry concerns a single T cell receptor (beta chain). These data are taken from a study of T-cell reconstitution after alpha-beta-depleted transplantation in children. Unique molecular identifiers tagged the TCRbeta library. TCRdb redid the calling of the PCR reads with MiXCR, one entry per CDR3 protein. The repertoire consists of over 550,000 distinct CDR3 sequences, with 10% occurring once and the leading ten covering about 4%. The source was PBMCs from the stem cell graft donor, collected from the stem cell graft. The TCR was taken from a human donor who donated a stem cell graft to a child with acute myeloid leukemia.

The CDR3 loop reads CASSQQTGSREQYF. In DNA, the CDR3 is TGTGCCAGCAGCCAACAGACGGGTTCCCGCGAGCAGTACTTC. The V gene is TRBV3-1, the J gene TRBJ2-7, with unresolved D. Per germline, CDR1 LGHDT and CDR2 YNNKEL (reference sequence). The CDR3 covers 14 residues. Trimming took 2 bases from V and 6 from J, leaving 14 bases between them.